This passage covers 22 T cell receptor beta chains from one sample sequenced in a study of blood T cell repertoires in COVID-19. TCRdb keeps only in-frame clones here, not all; method: immunoSEQ multiplex PCR. The profile shows around 60,000 clones, about 77% of them singletons. Specimen: peripheral blood. The receptors come from a human donor in a cohort sampled during active COVID-19.

The chain couples TRBV5-6 to TRBJ1-2; 10 bases fit TRBD1. This CDR3 has 15 residues. J gave up 2 bases and V 5 bases, and 6 bases lay outside the gene matches. CDR1 is SGHDT, CDR2 YYEEEE, per germline. This CDR3 reads CASSHRDRGNYGYTF. CDR3 in DNA: TGTGCCAGCAGTCACCGGGACAGGGGAAACTATGGCTACACCTTC.

The genes are TRBV11-2 and TRBJ2-1; no clear D. Germline assignment: CDR1 SGHAT and CDR2 FQNNGV. This CDR3 is 15 amino acids long. V lost 7 bases to trimming and J lost 5 bases, with 18 bases between them. CDR3 protein: CASTLNPRADNEQFF. The CDR3 DNA is TGTGCCAGCACCTTGAACCCTCGAGCCGACAATGAGCAGTTCTTC.

The V and J genes are TRBV5-8 and TRBJ2-1; 9 bases agree with TRBD1. The CDR3 runs to 16 residues. CDR1 and CDR2 (germline): SGHTS, YDEGEE. V trimming: 2 bases; J trimming: 3 bases; junction bases outside the gene matches: 6. DNA for the CDR3: TGTGCCAGCAGCTTTCGCGGGACAGGGCGCTACAATGAGCAGTTCTTC. Protein sequence: CASSFRGTGRYNEQFF.

The chain recombines TRBV29-1 with TRBJ2-3; 8 nucleotides match TRBD1. The CDR3 is made up of 18 amino acids. V dropped 3 bases and J dropped 2; count of bases not matched to a gene: 16. Germline CDR1 is SQVTM and CDR2 is ANQGSEA. Here the CDR3 reads CSVDRDRLIGQLTDTQYF. The DNA for the CDR3 is TGCAGCGTTGACCGGGACAGGCTCATAGGGCAACTCACAGATACGCAGTATTTT.

The chain joins TRBV5-4 to TRBJ1-2; D possibly corresponds to TRBD1 (5 bases). Deletions cut 1 base from V and 6 bases from J, with 16 bases between. The length of the CDR3 is 15 residues. Per germline, CDR1 SGHNT and CDR2 YYREEE (reference sequence). The CDR3, as DNA: TGTGCCAGCAGCTTGCCCTATACAGGTAGTAATGGCTACACCTTC. Its translation: CASSLPYTGSNGYTF.

The CDR3: CASKPGTHTGELFF. DNA of the CDR3: TGTGCCAGTAAACCCGGGACACACACCGGGGAGCTGTTTTTT. This rearrangement joins TRBV19 to TRBJ2-2, with D tentatively TRBD1 (6 bases). CDR1 is LNHDA, CDR2 SQIVND, per germline (reference sequence). The CDR3 consists of 14 residues. V shed 7 bases and J shed 3 bases, with 12 bases lying between them.

The V call is TRBV7-2, the J call TRBJ2-5; 10 bases map to TRBD2. This CDR3 region has 16 residues. Germline V gene data show CDR1 as SGHTA and CDR2 as FQGNSA. J gave up 4 bases and V 5 bases, and 10 bases lay outside the gene matches. This CDR3 is CASSLERGGVAETQYF. CDR3 sequence (DNA): TGTGCCAGCAGCCTCGAGCGGGGGGGCGTGGCAGAGACCCAGTACTTC.

This clone was detected a few times. The chain uses TRBV9 and TRBJ2-7; TRBD2 matches at 7 bases. CDR1 SGDLS and CDR2 YYNGEE come from the germline V gene. CDR3 length equals 15 residues. J lost 0 bases, V lost 4 bases, and 7 bases had no gene match. In DNA, the CDR3 is TGTGCCAGCAGCCGAGGGGAGGGCACCTCCTACGAGCAGTACTTC. Amino acid sequence: CASSRGEGTSYEQYF.

The rearrangement joins TRBV7-2 to TRBJ1-5, with D unclear. Germline V gives CDR1 SGHTA, CDR2 FQGNSA. The V and J ends lost 2 bases and 0 bases respectively, with 8 bases between them. The CDR3 is 15 amino acids. CDR3 nucleotides: TGTGCCAGCAGCTTAACACAGCATAGCAATCAGCCCCAGCATTTT. This translates into CASSLTQHSNQPQHF.

This chain uses TRBV3-1 (or the pseudogene TRBV3-2) with TRBJ2-3, with 10 bases lining up with TRBD1. Germline V gene data show CDR1 as LGHDT and CDR2 as YNNKEL (reference sequence). The V and J ends lost 2 bases and 5 bases, in that order; junction bases with no gene match: 7. This CDR3 spans 16 amino acids. CDR3 sequence: CASSQRGQGLQDTQYF. DNA for the CDR3: TGTGCCAGCAGCCAACGGGGACAGGGGCTCCAAGATACGCAGTATTTT.

The chain links TRBV7-9 to TRBJ1-2, with D hard to call. The CDR3 contains 14 residues. Germline V lookup: CDR1 SEHNR, CDR2 FQNEAQ (reference sequence). V was pared by 5 bases and J by 8 bases, with 18 bases between. CDR3: CASSTETGRDGYTF. In nucleotides, the CDR3 is TGTGCCAGCAGCACCGAGACGGGGAGAGACGGCTACACCTTC.

The chain joins TRBV6-5 to TRBJ2-5; D gene ambiguous. The CDR3 is made up of 13 amino acids. Germline CDR1 reads MNHEY; CDR2 reads SVGAGI. V was cut by 2 bases and J by 4 bases, with 8 bases left in between. DNA of the CDR3: TGTGCCAGCAGTTACGGGCCCGGAGAGACCCAGTACTTC. Its translation: CASSYGPGETQYF.

This chain links TRBV18 with TRBJ2-1; D is possibly TRBD2 (5 bases). Germline CDR1 is KGHSH and CDR2 is LQKENI. Trimming took off 1 base at V and 3 bases at J, with 10 bases between the two ends. This CDR3 has 15 amino acids. The DNA for the CDR3 is TGTGCCAGCTCACCACAGAAGCGGAACTACAATGAGCAGTTCTTC. It translates to CASSPQKRNYNEQFF.

V is TRBV7-3 and J is TRBJ2-1, with 7 positions matching TRBD2. The CDR3 runs to 15 residues. The V gene's germline CDR1 is SGHTA and CDR2 FQGTGA. The junction had 5 bases not matched to a gene; V was cut back by 6 bases and J by 0 bases. The CDR3 nucleotides read TGTGCCAGCAGTTTAGCGGGCCCCTCCTACAATGAGCAGTTCTTC. Translated, it gives CASSLAGPSYNEQFF.

This clone has just a few counts. This chain links TRBV24-1 with TRBJ2-5, with D possibly being TRBD2 (7 bases). CDR1 is KGHDR and CDR2 is SFDVKD in the germline V gene. Trimming left V 1 base short and J 0 bases short, with 23 bases between. CDR3 size: 20 residues. DNA of the CDR3: TGTGCCACCAGTGATTTCTTTGGGGGGGGCGAGGGACGACACCAAGAGACCCAGTACTTC. Translation gives CATSDFFGGGEGRHQETQYF.

The sample holds a few counts of this clone. V is TRBV29-1 and J is TRBJ2-7, with TRBD1 identical over 7 bases. The length of the CDR3 is 13 residues. Looked up from germline, CDR1 is SQVTM and CDR2 is ANQGSEA. Trimming at V came to 5 bases and at J to 6 bases, leaving 10 bases not matched to a gene. Here the CDR3 DNA reads TGCAGCGTTCAAGCAGCTCAGGGGGTCGAGCAGTACTTC. The encoded protein is CSVQAAQGVEQYF.

This clone occurred once. V is TRBV7-2 and J is TRBJ2-1; TRBD2 agrees at 13 bases. Germline loops: CDR1 SGHTA, CDR2 FQGNSA. The J segment lost 6 bases and the V segment lost 4 bases, leaving 0 bases of the junction unmatched. This CDR3 region has 14 residues. The CDR3 DNA follows: TGTGCCAGCAGCTGGACTAGCGGGAGCAATGAGCAGTTCTTC. Encoded protein: CASSWTSGSNEQFF.

The chain combines TRBV9 with TRBJ2-1; 9 bases are a match to TRBD2. Trimming removed 7 bases from V and 6 bases from J; junction bases left unmatched: 8. The CDR3 extends over 14 amino acids. Germline CDR1 and CDR2: SGDLS and YYNGEE. CDR3 bases: TGTGCCAGCGGGCGGGGGGGGCAGGGCAATGAGCAGTTCTTC. It codes for CASGRGGQGNEQFF.

This CDR3 reads CASSSGGGEKLFF. CDR3 coding DNA: TGTGCCAGCAGTTCAGGGGGTGGTGAAAAACTGTTTTTT. The chain is built from TRBV28 and TRBJ1-4, with 7 positions matching TRBD1. CDR1 MDHEN and CDR2 SYDVKM come from the germline V gene. This CDR3 is built from 13 residues. With 4 bases clipped from V and 7 bases from J, the junction kept 3 bases outside the gene matches.

The chain recombines TRBV6-6 with TRBJ2-7, with TRBD1 matching over 12 bases. Germline V gene lookup returns CDR1 MNHNY and CDR2 SVGAGI (reference sequence). The CDR3 has 15 residues. V gave up 7 bases and J gave up 7 bases; unmatched junction bases: 11. The CDR3 here is CASNGPGQGAQEQYF. As DNA, the CDR3 is TGTGCCAGCAACGGACCGGGACAGGGGGCGCAGGAGCAGTACTTC.

A single count supports this clone. The chain is built from TRBV19 and TRBJ2-2; 9 positions match TRBD1. This CDR3 contains 14 residues. Germline V lookup: CDR1 LNHDA, CDR2 SQIVND (reference sequence). V dropped 8 bases and J dropped 8; count of bases not matched to a gene: 9. In DNA, the CDR3 is TGTGCCAGTGCCGGGACAGGGAAAAGAGGGGAGCTGTTTTTT. Residues: CASAGTGKRGELFF.

V is TRBV28 and J is TRBJ1-1, with 8 bases aligning to TRBD1. V was pared by 5 bases and J by 11 bases, with 16 bases of the junction left unmatched. CDR3 size: 15 residues. Germline CDR1 is MDHEN and CDR2 is SYDVKM. CDR3 sequence reads: CASSPRTGSRSWAFF. The DNA for the CDR3 is TGTGCCAGCAGTCCCAGGACAGGGTCCCGATCTTGGGCTTTCTTT.